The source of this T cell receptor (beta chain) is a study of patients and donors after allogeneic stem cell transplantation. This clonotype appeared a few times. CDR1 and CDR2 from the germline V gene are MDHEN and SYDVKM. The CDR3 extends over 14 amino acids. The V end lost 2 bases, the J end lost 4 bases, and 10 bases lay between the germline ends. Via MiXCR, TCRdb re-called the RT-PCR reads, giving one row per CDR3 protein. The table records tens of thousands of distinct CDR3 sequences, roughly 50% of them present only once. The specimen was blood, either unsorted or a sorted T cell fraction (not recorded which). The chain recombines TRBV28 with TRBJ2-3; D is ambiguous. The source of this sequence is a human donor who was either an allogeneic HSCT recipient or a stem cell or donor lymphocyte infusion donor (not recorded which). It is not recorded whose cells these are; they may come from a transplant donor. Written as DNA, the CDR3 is TGTGCCAGCAGTTTAAGAGTAGATCCAGATACGCAGTATTTT. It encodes CASSLRVDPDTQYF.